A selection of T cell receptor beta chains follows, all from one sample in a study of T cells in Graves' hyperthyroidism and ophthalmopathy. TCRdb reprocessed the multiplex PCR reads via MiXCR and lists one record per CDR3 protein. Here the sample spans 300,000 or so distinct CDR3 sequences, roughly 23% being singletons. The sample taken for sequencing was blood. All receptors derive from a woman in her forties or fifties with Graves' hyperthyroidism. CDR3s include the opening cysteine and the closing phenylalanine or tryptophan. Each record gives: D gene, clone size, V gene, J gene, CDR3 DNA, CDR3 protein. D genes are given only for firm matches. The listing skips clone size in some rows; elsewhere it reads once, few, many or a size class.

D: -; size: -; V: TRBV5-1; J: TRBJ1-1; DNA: TGCGCCAGCAGCTTGGATATTGGTGCAACTGAAGCTTTCTTT; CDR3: CASSLDIGATEAFF
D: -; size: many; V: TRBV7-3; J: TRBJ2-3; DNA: TGTGCCAGCAGTGGGGGCCGCACAGATACGCAGTATTTT; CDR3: CASSGGRTDTQYF
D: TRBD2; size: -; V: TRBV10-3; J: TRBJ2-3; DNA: TGTGCCATCAGTGCGGGGACTAGCCAGGGAGATACGCAGTATTTT; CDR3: CAISAGTSQGDTQYF
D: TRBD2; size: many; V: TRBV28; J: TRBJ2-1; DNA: TGTGCCAGCAGCTACAGCGGGAGTCGGTACAATGAGCAGTTCTTC; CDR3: CASSYSGSRYNEQFF
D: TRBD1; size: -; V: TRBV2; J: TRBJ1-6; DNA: TGTGCCAGCAAGGGGACAGGGGGCGGTAATTCACCCCTCCACTTT; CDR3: CASKGTGGGNSPLHF
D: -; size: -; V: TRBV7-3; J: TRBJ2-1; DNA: TGTGCCAGCAGCTTAGGCTACCGCAATGAGCAGTTCTTC; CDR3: CASSLGYRNEQFF
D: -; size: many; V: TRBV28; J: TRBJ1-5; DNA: TGTGCCAGCAGTCCGGGAATCCTAAGCAATCAGCCCCAGCATTTT; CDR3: CASSPGILSNQPQHF
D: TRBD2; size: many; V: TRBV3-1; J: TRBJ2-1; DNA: TGTGCCAGCAGCCAAATACCCCCGGGGGGGTACGTCAATGAGCAGTTCTTC; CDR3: CASSQIPPGGYVNEQFF
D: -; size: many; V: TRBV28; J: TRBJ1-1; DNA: TGTGCCAGCAGTCCTACCGGGACACCTAACACTGAAGCTTTCTTT; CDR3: CASSPTGTPNTEAFF
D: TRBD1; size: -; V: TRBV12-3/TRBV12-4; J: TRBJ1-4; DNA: TGTGCCAGCAGGACAGGGGCGGGTGAAAAACTGTTTTTT; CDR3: CASRTGAGEKLFF
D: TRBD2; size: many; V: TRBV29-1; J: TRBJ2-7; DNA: TGCAGCGTTAAGACTAGCGGGCCGATAAGCTCCTACGAGCAGTACTTC; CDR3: CSVKTSGPISSYEQYF
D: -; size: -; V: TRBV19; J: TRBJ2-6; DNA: TGTGCCGGTAGTACAGGGACCGAGGTCTCTGGGGCCAACGTCCTGACTTTC; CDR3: CAGSTGTEVSGANVLTF
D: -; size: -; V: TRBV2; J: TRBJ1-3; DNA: TGTGCCAGCAGTGAATTTAGGGGCTCTGGAAACACCATATATTTT; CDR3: CASSEFRGSGNTIYF
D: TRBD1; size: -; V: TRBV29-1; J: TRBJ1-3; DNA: TGCAGCGCCTACAGGGGGAACACCATATATTTT; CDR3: CSAYRGNTIYF
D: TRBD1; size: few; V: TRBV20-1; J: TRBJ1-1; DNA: TGCAGTGCTAGAGATCGGCGGAGGACAGGGGCGGGGAACACTGAAGCTTTCTTT; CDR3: CSARDRRRTGAGNTEAFF
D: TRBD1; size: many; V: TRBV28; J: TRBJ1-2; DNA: TGTGCCAGCAGTTTAAAACGCTGGACAGGGTTCTATGGCTACACCTTC; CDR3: CASSLKRWTGFYGYTF
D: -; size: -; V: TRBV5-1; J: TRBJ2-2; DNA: TGCGCCAGCAGCTTGGGGGCAGGCGGGGAGCTGTTTTTT; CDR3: CASSLGAGGELFF
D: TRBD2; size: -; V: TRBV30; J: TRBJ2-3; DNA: TGTGCCTTGGGGCTAGCGGGACTAGGTACGCAGTATTTT; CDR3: CALGLAGLGTQYF
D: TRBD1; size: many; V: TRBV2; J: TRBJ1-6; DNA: TGTGCCAGCAACGGACAGGGGGCAGGAAATTCACCCCTCCACTTT; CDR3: CASNGQGAGNSPLHF
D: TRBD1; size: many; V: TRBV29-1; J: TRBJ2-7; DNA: TGCAGCGTCGGCCACCGGACAGGGGTCGCCCCCGAGCAGTACTTC; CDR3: CSVGHRTGVAPEQYF
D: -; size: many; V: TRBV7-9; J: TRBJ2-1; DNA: TGTGCCAGCAGCCCCTTAGGCAGGGCCAGCTTTTACAATGAGCAGTTCTTC; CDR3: CASSPLGRASFYNEQFF
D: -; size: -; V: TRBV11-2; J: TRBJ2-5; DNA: TGTGCCAGCAGCATCGCGGGACCTTCTCCCTTACAAGAGACCCAGTACTTC; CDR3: CASSIAGPSPLQETQYF
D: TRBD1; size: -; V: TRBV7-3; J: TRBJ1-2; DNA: TGTGCCAGCAGCGCCAGACAGGGGGGGAGATATGGCTACACCTTC; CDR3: CASSARQGGRYGYTF
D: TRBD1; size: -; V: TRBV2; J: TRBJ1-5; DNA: TGTGCCAGGACAGGGGGCGGCAATCAGCCCCAGCATTTT; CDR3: CARTGGGNQPQHF
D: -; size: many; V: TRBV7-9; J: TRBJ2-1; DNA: TGTGCCAGCAGCTTCGGGGGCAAGCGGGGCTACAATGAGCAGTTCTTC; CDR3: CASSFGGKRGYNEQFF
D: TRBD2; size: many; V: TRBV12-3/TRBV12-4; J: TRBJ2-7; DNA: TGTGCCAGCAGTTTCGGGGGGGTAGAGCAGTACTTC; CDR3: CASSFGGVEQYF
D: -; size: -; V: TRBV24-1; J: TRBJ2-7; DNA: TGTGCCACCAGTGATTTCGACAGCTACGAGCAGTACTTC; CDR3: CATSDFDSYEQYF
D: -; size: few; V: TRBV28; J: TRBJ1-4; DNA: TGTGCCAGCAGCTCCTGGACGGGTGGGGAAAAACTGTTTTTT; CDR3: CASSSWTGGEKLFF
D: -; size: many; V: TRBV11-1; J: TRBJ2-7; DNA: TGTGCCAGCAGCTTAGGGGAAGGGTACGAGCAGTACTTC; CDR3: CASSLGEGYEQYF
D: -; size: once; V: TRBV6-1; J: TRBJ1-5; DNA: TGTGCCAGCAGTCAAGCCCCGGGACTCGATCAGCCCCAGCATTTT; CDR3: CASSQAPGLDQPQHF
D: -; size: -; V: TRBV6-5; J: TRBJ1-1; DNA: TGTGCCAGCAGTTACGTCAGGGGAGGGGAAGCTTTCTTT; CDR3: CASSYVRGGEAFF
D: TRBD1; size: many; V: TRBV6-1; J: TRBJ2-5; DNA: TGTGCCAGCAGTGAAACAGGGGATAAACAAGAGACCCAGTACTTC; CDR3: CASSETGDKQETQYF
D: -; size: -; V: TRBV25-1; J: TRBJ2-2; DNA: TGTGCCAGCAGTGGGAGACAGACGGGCGGGGAGCTGTTTTTT; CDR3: CASSGRQTGGELFF
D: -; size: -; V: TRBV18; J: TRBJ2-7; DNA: TGTGCCAGCTCAGTTCTCCCACCCGAGGTCGGAGGGAGGGAGCAGTACTTC; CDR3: CASSVLPPEVGGREQYF
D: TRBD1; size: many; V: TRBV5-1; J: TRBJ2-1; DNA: TGCGCCAGCAGCCTCGCGGGACAGGCCTACAATGAGCAGTTCTTC; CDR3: CASSLAGQAYNEQFF
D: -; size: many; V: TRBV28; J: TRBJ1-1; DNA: TGTGCCAGCGCCCACGGGCCTTTGAACACTGAAGCTTTCTTT; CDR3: CASAHGPLNTEAFF
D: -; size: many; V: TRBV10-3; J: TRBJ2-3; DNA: TGTGCCATCAGTGAATGGGGCTCCACAGATACGCAGTATTTT; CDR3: CAISEWGSTDTQYF
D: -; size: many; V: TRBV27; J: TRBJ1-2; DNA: TGTGCCAGCAGCTACAGGGCCGCTAACTATGGCTACACCTTC; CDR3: CASSYRAANYGYTF
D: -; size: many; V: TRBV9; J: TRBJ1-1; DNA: TGTGCCAGCAGCGTAGATCCCGGCAGTGCGAACACTGAAGCTTTCTTT; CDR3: CASSVDPGSANTEAFF
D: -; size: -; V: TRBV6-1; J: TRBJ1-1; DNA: TGTGCCAGCAGTGAAGTACTAGAGGTTGAAGCTTTCTTT; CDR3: CASSEVLEVEAFF
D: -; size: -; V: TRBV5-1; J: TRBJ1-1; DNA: TGCGCCAGCAGCTTGGGTTCCGGGGGCGCGGGGAAGAACACTGAAGCTTTCTTT; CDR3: CASSLGSGGAGKNTEAFF
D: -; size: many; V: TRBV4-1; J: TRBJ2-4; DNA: TGCGCCAGCAGCTTGACAGGATCTTACAAAAACATTCAGTACTTC; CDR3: CASSLTGSYKNIQYF
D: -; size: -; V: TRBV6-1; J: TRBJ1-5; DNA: TGTGCCAGCGGCCGCTCAGGGGCAAATACTATCTCGCCCCAGCATTTT; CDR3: CASGRSGANTISPQHF
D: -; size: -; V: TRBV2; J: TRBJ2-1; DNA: TGTGCCAGCAGTGAGGACAGAATCTCCTACAATGAGCAGTTCTTC; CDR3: CASSEDRISYNEQFF
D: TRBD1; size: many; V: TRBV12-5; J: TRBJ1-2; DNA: TGTGCTAGTGGTTCCCGCACAGGGGCCGGCTACACCTTC; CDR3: CASGSRTGAGYTF
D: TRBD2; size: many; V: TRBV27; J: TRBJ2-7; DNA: TGTGCCAGCAGTTTCAGACTAGCGGGAGGACCCTACGAGCAGTACTTC; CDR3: CASSFRLAGGPYEQYF
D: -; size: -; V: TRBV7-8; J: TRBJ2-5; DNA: TGTGCCAGCAACCTAATGGAGACCCAGTACTTC; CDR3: CASNLMETQYF
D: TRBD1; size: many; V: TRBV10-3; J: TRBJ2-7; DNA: TGTGCCATCACCTCCGGACAGGGTGGAGAGCAGTACTTC; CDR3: CAITSGQGGEQYF
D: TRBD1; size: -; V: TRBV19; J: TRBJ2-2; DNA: TGTGCCAGTACCCGTCGGGACAGGGAGGACACCGGGGAGCTGTTTTTT; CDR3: CASTRRDREDTGELFF
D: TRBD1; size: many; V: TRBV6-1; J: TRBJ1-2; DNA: TGTGCCAGCAGGCTCGAAGCAGGGGGCGGCTACACCTTC; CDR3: CASRLEAGGGYTF
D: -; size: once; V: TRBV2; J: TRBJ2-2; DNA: TGTGCCAGACTATCACGGCGAACCGGGGAGCTGTTTTTT; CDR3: CARLSRRTGELFF
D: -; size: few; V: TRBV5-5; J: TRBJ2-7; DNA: TGTGCCAGCAGCCGTCCAGGATGGGGGCAATACGAGCAGTACTTC; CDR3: CASSRPGWGQYEQYF
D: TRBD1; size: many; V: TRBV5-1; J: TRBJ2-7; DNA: TGCGCCAGCAGCCCAGGGGGTAATTTGGGCGAGCAGTACTTC; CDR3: CASSPGGNLGEQYF
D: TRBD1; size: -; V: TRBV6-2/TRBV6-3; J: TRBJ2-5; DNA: TGTGCCAGCGGCCCGGGACAGGGATTTGAGACCCAGTACTTC; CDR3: CASGPGQGFETQYF
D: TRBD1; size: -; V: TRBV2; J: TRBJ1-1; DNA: TGTGCCAGCAGCTATCGGACAGGGCCTTCTGAAGCTTTCTTT; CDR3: CASSYRTGPSEAFF
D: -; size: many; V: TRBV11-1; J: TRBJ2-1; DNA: TGTGCCAGCAGCATCTCCCCTGACAGCTACAATGAGCAGTTCTTC; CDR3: CASSISPDSYNEQFF